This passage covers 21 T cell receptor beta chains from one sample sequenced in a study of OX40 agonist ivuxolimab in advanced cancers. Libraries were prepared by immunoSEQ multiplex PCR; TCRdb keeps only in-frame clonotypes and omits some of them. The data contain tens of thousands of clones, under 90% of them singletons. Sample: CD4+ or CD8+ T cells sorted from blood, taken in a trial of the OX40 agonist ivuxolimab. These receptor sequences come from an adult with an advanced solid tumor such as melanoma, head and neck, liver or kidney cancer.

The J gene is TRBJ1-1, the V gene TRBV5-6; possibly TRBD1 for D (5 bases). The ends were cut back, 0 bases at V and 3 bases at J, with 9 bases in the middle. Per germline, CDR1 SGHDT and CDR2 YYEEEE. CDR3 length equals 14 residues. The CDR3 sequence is CASSLAGLDTEAFF. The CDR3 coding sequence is TGTGCCAGCAGCTTGGCAGGGTTAGACACTGAAGCTTTCTTT.

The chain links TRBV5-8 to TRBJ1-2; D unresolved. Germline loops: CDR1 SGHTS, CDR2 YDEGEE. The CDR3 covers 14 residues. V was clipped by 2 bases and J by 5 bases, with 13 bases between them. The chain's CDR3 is CASSFDPNGYGYTF. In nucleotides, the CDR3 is TGTGCCAGCAGCTTCGACCCCAACGGGTATGGCTACACCTTC.

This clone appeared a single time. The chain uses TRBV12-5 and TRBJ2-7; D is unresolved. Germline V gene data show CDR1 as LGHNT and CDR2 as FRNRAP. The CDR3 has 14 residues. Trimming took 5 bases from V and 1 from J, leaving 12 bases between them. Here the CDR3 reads CASGGRWGSYEQYF. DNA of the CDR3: TGTGCTAGTGGTGGTCGGTGGGGATCCTACGAGCAGTACTTC.

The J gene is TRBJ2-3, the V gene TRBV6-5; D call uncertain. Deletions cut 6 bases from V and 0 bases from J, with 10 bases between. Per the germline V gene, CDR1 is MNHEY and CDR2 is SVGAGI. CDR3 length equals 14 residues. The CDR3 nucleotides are TGTGCCAGCAGGCCCAAGATAAGCACAGATACGCAGTATTTT. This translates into CASRPKISTDTQYF.

Here the CDR3 reads CASSDPGEETQYF. The CDR3, as DNA: TGTGCCAGCAGTGACCCTGGGGAGGAGACCCAGTACTTC. The J gene is TRBJ2-5, the V gene TRBV6-6; D perhaps matches TRBD2 (5 bases). Germline CDR1 reads MNHNY; CDR2 reads SVGAGI (reference sequence). The CDR3 loop spans 13 amino acids. Trimming shortened V by 5 bases and J by 5 bases, and 12 bases separated the two germline ends.

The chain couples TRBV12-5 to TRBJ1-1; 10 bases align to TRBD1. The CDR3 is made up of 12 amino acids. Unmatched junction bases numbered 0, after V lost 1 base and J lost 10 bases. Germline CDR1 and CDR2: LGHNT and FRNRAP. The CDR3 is CASGLGTGGAFF. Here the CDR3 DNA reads TGTGCTAGTGGTTTGGGGACAGGGGGAGCTTTCTTT.

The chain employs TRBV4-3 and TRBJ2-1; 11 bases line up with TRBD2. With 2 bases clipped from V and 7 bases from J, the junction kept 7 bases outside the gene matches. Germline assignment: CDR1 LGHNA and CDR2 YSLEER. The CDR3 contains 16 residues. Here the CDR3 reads CASSQFTSGGPNEQFF. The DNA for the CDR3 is TGCGCCAGCAGCCAATTTACTAGCGGGGGACCTAATGAGCAGTTCTTC.

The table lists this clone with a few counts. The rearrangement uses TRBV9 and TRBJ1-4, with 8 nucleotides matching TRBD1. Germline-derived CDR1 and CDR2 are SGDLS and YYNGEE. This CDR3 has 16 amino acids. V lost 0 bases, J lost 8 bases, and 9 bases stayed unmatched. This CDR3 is CASSVGPRTGNEKLFF. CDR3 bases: TGTGCCAGCAGCGTAGGGCCGAGGACAGGGAACGAAAAACTGTTTTTT. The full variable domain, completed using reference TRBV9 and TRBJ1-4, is DSGVTQTPKHLITATGQRVTLRCSPRSGDLSVYWYQQSLDQGLQFLIQYYNGEERAKGNILERFSAQQFPDLHSELNLSSLELGDSALYFCASSVGPRTGNEKLFFGSGTQLSVL.

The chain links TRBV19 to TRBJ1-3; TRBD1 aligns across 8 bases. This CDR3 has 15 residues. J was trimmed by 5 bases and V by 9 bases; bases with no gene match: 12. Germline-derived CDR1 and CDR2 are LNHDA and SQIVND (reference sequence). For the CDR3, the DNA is TGTGCCAGCCACACAGGGGGACAGGAACGAAACACCATATATTTT. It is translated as CASHTGGQERNTIYF.

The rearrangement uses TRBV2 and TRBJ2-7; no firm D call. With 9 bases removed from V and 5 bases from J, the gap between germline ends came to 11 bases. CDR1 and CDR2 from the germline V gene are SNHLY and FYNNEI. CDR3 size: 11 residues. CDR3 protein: CASGEANEQYF. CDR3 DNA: TGTGCCAGTGGTGAAGCCAACGAGCAGTACTTC.

This chain's CDR3 is CATSRDPVGQAISYEQYF. The CDR3 region has the DNA TGTGCCACCAGCAGAGATCCGGTGGGACAGGCGATCTCCTACGAGCAGTACTTC. The J gene is TRBJ2-7, the V gene TRBV15; 8 bases are shared with TRBD1. J gave up 0 bases and V 0 bases, and 10 bases lay outside the gene matches. The V gene's germline CDR1 is LNHNV and CDR2 YYDKDF (reference sequence). There are 18 residues in the CDR3.

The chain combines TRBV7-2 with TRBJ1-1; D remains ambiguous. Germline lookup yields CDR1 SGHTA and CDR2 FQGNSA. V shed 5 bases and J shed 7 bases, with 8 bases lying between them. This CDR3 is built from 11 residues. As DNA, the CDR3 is TGTGCCAGCAGCGACCAGATTGAAGCTTTCTTT. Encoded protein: CASSDQIEAFF.

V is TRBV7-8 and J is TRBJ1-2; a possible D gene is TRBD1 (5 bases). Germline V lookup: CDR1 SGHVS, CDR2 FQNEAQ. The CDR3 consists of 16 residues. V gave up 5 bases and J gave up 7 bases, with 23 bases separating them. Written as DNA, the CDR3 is TGTGCCAGCAGCCCAAGACCCGTTACAGGTCTATCTGGCTACACCTTC. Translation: CASSPRPVTGLSGYTF.

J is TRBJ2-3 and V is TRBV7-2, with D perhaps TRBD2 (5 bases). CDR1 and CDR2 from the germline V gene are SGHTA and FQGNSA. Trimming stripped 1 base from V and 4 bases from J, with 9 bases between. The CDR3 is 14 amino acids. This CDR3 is CASSLGASPDTQYF. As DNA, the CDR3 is TGTGCCAGCAGCTTAGGGGCTAGCCCAGATACGCAGTATTTT.

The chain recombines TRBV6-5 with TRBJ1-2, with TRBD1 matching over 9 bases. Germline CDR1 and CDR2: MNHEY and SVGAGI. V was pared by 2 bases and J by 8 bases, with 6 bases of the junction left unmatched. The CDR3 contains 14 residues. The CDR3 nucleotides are TGTGCCAGCAGTTACGCCGACAGGGGGGGAGGCTACACCTTC. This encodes CASSYADRGGGYTF.

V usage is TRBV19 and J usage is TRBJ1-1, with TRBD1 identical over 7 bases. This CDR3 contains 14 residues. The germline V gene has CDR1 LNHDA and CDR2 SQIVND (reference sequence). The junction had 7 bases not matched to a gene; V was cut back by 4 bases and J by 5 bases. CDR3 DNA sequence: TGTGCCAGTAGTACACAGACAGGGAATACTGAAGCTTTCTTT. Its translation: CASSTQTGNTEAFF.

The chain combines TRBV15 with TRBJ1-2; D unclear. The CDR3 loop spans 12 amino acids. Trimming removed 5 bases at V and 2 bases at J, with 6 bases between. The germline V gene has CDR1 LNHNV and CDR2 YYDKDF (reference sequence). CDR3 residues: CATSGENYGYTF. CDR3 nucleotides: TGTGCCACCAGCGGGGAGAACTATGGCTACACCTTC.

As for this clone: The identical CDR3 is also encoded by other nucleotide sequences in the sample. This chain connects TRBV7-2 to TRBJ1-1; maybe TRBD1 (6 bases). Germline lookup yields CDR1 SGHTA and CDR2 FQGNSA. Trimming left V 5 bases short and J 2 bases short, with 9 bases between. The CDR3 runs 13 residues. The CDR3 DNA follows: TGTGCCAGCAGCCTGGACAGAAACACTGAAGCTTTCTTT. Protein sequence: CASSLDRNTEAFF.

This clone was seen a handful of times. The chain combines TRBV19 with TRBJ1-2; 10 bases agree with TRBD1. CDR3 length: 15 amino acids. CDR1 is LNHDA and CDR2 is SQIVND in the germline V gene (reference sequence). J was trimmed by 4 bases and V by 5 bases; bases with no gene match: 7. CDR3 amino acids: CASSPGQGWTYGYTF. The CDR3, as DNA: TGTGCCAGTAGTCCGGGACAGGGGTGGACCTATGGCTACACCTTC.

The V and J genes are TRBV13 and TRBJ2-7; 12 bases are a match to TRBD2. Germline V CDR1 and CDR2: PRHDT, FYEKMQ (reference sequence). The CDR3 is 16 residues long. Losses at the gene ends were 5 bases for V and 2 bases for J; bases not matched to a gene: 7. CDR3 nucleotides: TGTGCCAGCAGCCCCGCCTGGACTAGCGGGGCCTACGAGCAGTACTTC. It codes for CASSPAWTSGAYEQYF. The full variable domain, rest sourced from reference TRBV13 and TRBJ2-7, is AAGVIQSPRHLIKEKRETATLKCYPIPRHDTVYWYQQGPGQDPQFLISFYEKMQSDKGSIPDRFSAQQFSDYHSELNMSSLELGDSALYFCASSPAWTSGAYEQYFGPGTRLTVT.

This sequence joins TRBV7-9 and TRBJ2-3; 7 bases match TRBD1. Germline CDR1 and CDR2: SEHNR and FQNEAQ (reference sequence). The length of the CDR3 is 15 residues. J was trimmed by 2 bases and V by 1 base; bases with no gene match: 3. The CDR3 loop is CASSLEGAHTDTQYF. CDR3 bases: TGTGCCAGCAGCTTAGAGGGGGCCCACACAGATACGCAGTATTTT.